This T cell receptor beta chain stems from a study of shared clonotypes between healthy human individuals. Points on this clone: Other DNA sequences in the sample encode the same CDR3.

V was shortened by 2 bases and J by 3 bases, with 8 bases between the two germline ends. CDR1 is WNHNN and CDR2 is SYGVQD in the germline V gene (reference sequence). This CDR3 has 13 residues. Produced via immunoSEQ multiplex PCR; TCRdb's table is partial and in-frame only. The sample contains just over 2,000,000 clones, 85% to 95% of which appear only once. The sample was naive CD4+ T cells sorted from blood. Regarding subset: CD45RA+ positively selected. The TCR comes from a man between 18 and 29 years old in good health. V is TRBV10-1 and J is TRBJ2-7; D is perhaps TRBD1 or TRBD2 (5 bases each). The CDR3 DNA follows: TGCGCCAGCAGTGAGGGGGGTAGCTACGAGCAGTACTTC. It translates to CASSEGGSYEQYF.